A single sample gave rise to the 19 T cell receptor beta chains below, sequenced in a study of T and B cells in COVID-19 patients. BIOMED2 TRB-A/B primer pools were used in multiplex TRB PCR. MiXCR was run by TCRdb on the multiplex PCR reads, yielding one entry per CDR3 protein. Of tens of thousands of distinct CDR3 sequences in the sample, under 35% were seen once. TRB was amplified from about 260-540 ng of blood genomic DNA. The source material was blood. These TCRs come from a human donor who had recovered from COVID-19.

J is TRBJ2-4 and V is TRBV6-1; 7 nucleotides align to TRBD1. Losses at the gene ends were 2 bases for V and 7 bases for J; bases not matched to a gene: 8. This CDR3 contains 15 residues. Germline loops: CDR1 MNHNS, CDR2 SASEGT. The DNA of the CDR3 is TGTGCCAGCAGTGAAAGGTTGTTCAGGGGGAACATTCAGTACTTC. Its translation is CASSERLFRGNIQYF.

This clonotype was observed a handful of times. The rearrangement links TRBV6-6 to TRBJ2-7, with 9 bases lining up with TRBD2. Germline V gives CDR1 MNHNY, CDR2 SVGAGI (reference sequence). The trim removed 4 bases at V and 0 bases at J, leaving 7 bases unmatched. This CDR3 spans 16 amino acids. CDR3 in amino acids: CASSSRSGGLSYEQYF. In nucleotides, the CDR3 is TGTGCCAGCAGTTCCCGTAGCGGGGGACTCTCCTACGAGCAGTACTTC.

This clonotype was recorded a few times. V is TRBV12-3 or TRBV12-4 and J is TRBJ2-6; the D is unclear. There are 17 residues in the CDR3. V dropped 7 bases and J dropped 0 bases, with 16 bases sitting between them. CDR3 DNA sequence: TGTGCCAGCACCCCTCTTCTCTCGCACTCTGGGGCCAACGTCCTGACTTTC. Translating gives CASTPLLSHSGANVLTF.

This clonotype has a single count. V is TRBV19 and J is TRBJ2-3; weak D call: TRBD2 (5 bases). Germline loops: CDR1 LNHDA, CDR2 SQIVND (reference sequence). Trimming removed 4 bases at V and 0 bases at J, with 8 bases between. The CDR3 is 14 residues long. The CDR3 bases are TGTGCCAGTAGTAGGTCGGGGAGCACAGATACGCAGTATTTT. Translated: CASSRSGSTDTQYF.

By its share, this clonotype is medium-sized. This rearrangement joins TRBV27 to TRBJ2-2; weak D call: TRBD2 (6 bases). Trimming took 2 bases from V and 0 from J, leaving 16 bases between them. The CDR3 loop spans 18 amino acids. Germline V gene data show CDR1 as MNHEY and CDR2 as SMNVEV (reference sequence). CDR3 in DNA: TGTGCCAGCAGTTTAAGGGGAGGAGGGGCCGCGAACACCGGGGAGCTGTTTTTT. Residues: CASSLRGGGAANTGELFF.

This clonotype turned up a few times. The CDR3 coding sequence is TGCGCCAGCAGCTTGGACGGCCTTAACACAGATACGCAGTATTTT. Its translation is CASSLDGLNTDTQYF. The V gene is TRBV5-1, the J gene TRBJ2-3; unclear D gene. Germline-derived CDR1 and CDR2 are SGHRS and YFSETQ. The CDR3 is 15 amino acids. Trimming took off 0 bases at V and 2 bases at J, with 10 bases between the two ends.

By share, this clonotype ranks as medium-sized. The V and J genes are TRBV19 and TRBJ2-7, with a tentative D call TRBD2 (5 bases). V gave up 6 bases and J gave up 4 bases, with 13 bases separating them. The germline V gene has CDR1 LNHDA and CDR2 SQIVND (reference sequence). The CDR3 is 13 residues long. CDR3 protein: CASSPGLSYEQYF. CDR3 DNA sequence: TGTGCCAGTAGCCCCGGACTGTCATACGAGCAGTACTTC. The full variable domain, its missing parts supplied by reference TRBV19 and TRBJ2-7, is DGGITQSPKYLFRKEGQNVTLSCEQNLNHDAMYWYRQDPGQGLRLIYYSQIVNDFQKGDIAEGYSVSREKKESFPLTVTSAQKNPTAFYLCASSPGLSYEQYFGPGTRLTVT.

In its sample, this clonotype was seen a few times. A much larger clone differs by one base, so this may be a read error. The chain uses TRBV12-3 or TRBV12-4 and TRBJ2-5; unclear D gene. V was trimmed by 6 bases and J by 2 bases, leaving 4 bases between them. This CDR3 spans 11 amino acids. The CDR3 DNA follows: TGTGCCAGCAGCCCTCAAGAGACCCAGTACTTC. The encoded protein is CASSPQETQYF.

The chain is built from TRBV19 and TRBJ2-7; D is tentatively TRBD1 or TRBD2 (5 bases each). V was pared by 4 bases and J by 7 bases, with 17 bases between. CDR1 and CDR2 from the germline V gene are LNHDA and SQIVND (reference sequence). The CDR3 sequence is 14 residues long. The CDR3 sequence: CASSTGTLGGEQYF. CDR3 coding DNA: TGTGCCAGTAGTACCGGGACCCTGGGTGGAGAGCAGTACTTC.

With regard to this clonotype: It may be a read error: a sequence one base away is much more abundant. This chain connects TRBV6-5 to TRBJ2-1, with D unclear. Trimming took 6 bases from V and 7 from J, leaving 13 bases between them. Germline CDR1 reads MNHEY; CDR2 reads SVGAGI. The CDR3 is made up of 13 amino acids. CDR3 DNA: TGTGCCAGCAGCCAAGTGGGATCTAATGAGCAGTTCTTC. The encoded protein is CASSQVGSNEQFF.

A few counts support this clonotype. CDR3 in DNA: TGTGCCAGCTCGCGGAGTGGGACGTCGGTTGATTCACCCCTCCACTTT. Protein sequence: CASSRSGTSVDSPLHF. This chain connects TRBV18 to TRBJ1-6, with D possibly being TRBD1 (5 bases). The CDR3 extends over 16 amino acids. V was shortened by 6 bases and J by 8 bases, with 20 bases between the two germline ends. Germline lookup yields CDR1 KGHSH and CDR2 LQKENI. The whole variable domain, filled in from reference TRBV18 and TRBJ1-6, reads NAGVMQNPRHLVRRRGQEARLRCSPMKGHSHVYWYRQLPEEGLKFMVYLQKENIIDESGMPKERFSAEFPKEGPSILRIQQVVRGDSAAYFCASSRSGTSVDSPLHFGNGTRLTVT.

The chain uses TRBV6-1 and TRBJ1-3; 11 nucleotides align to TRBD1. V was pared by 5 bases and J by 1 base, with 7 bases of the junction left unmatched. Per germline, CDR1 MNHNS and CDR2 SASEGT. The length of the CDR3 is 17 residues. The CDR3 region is CASSYWTGGSSGNTIYF. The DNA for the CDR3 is TGTGCCAGCAGTTATTGGACAGGGGGCTCGTCTGGAAACACCATATATTTT.

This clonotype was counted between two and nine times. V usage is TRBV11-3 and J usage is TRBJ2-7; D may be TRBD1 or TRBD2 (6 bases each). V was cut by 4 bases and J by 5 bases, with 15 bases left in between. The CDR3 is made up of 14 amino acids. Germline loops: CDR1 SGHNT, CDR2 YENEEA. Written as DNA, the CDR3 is TGTGCCAGCAGCTCCTGGCGGGACAACAACGAGCAGTACTTC. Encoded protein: CASSSWRDNNEQYF.

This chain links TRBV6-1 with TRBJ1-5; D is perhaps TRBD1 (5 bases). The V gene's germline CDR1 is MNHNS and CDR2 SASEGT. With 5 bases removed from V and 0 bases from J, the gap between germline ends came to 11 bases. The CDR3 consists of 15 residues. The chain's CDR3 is CASSTGTVSNQPQHF. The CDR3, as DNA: TGTGCCAGCAGTACCGGGACGGTTAGCAATCAGCCCCAGCATTTT.

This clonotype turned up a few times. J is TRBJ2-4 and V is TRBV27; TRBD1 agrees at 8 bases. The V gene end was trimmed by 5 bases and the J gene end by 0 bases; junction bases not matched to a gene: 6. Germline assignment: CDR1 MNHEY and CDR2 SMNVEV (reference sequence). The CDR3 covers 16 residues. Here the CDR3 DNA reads TGTGCCAGCAGTCCTGGGACAGGTTTAGCCAAAAACATTCAGTACTTC. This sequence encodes CASSPGTGLAKNIQYF.

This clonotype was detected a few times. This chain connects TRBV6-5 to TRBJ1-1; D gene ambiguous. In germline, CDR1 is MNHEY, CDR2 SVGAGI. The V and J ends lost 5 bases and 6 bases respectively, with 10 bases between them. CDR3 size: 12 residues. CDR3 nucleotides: TGTGCCAGCAGTCGGATGGAGGCTGAAGCTTTCTTT. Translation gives CASSRMEAEAFF.

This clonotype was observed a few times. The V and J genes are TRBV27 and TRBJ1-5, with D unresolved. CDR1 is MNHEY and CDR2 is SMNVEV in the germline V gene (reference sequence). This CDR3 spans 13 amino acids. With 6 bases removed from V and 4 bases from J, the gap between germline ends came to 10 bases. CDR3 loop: CASSRSGNQPQHF. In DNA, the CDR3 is TGTGCCAGCAGCCGCTCGGGGAATCAGCCCCAGCATTTT.

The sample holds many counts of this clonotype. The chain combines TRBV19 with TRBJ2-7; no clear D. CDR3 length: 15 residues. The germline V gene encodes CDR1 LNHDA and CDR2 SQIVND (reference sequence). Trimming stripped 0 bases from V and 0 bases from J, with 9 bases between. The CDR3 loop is CASSIDPSRSYEQYF. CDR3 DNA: TGTGCCAGTAGTATAGATCCTAGTCGCTCCTACGAGCAGTACTTC.

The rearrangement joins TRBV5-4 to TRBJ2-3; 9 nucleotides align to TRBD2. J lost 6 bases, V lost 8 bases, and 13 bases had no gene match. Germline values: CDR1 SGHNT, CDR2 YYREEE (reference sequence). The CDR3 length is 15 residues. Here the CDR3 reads CARGGGGGGLDTQYF. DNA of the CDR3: TGTGCCAGGGGCGGGGGGGGTGGGGGGTTGGATACGCAGTATTTT. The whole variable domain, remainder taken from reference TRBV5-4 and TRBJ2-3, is ETGVTQSPTHLIKTRGQQVTLRCSSQSGHNTVSWYQQALGQGPQFIFQYYREEENGRGNFPPRFSGLQFPNYSSELNVNALELDDSALYLCARGGGGGGLDTQYFGPGTRLTVL.